These 31 T cell receptor beta chains were sequenced from one sample in a study of patients and donors after allogeneic stem cell transplantation. TCRdb processed the RT-PCR reads anew with MiXCR; each CDR3 protein has one entry. The sample contains roughly 880,000 distinct CDR3 sequences, approximately 18% of which appear only once. Sequenced input: blood, either unsorted or a sorted T cell fraction (not recorded which). Receptors originate from a human donor who was either an allogeneic HSCT recipient or a stem cell or donor lymphocyte infusion donor (not recorded which). It is not recorded whose cells these are; they may come from a transplant donor.

The rearrangement uses TRBV6-1 and TRBJ2-5; the D is unclear. The CDR3 totals 15 residues. Per germline, CDR1 MNHNS and CDR2 SASEGT. The germline V and J ends were trimmed by 2 bases and 1 base, with 11 bases remaining between them. The CDR3, as DNA: TGTGCCAGCAGTGAATGGGTTGGGTCCCAAGAGACCCAGTACTTC. Its protein product is CASSEWVGSQETQYF.

The CDR3 loop is CASSPTAGAYEQYF. CDR3 bases: TGTGCCAGCAGTCCAACAGCGGGGGCCTACGAGCAGTACTTC. The chain links TRBV6-1 to TRBJ2-7; 8 nucleotides line up with TRBD2. This CDR3 has 14 amino acids. From germline, CDR1 is MNHNS and CDR2 SASEGT. V lost 5 bases and J lost 2; bases outside the gene matches: 5.

This clonotype was found a few times. Written as DNA, the CDR3 is TGTGCCAGCAGCCCTGGGGACCTACTTAACTATGGCTACACCTTC. Translating it yields CASSPGDLLNYGYTF. The rearrangement joins TRBV5-8 to TRBJ1-2; D perhaps matches TRBD1 (5 bases). The V end was cut by 4 bases, the J end by 1 base, with 14 bases between. The germline V gene has CDR1 SGHTS and CDR2 YDEGEE. The CDR3 loop spans 15 amino acids. Full variable domain (outside the CDR3, taken from reference TRBV5-8 and TRBJ1-2): EAGVTQSPTHLIKTRGQQATLRCSPISGHTSVYWYQQALGLGLQFLLWYDEGEERNRGNFPPRFSGRQFPNYSSELNVNALELEDSALYLCASSPGDLLNYGYTFGSGTRLTVV.

The rearrangement uses TRBV20-1 and TRBJ2-3, with 9 bases matching TRBD2. The V and J ends lost 0 bases and 7 bases, in that order; junction bases with no gene match: 8. Germline CDR1 is DFQATT and CDR2 is SNEGSKA (reference sequence). There are 15 residues in the CDR3. This CDR3 reads CSAREGGRATNTQYF. DNA of the CDR3: TGCAGTGCTAGAGAGGGCGGGAGGGCCACGAATACGCAGTATTTT.

This clonotype was seen a few times. This chain uses TRBV10-3 with TRBJ2-5; D not certain. CDR3 size: 13 residues. Germline CDR1 reads ENHRY; CDR2 reads SYGVKD. The V gene lost 4 bases and the J gene lost 2 bases, with 8 bases spanning the gap. CDR3 protein: CAISVTEQETQYF. Here the CDR3 DNA reads TGTGCCATCAGTGTTACAGAGCAAGAGACCCAGTACTTC.

This clonotype was recorded at least ten times. The J gene is TRBJ2-5, the V gene TRBV13, with D tentatively TRBD1 (6 bases). V lost 5 bases and J 4 bases, leaving 14 bases between the germline ends. Germline CDR1 is PRHDT and CDR2 is FYEKMQ (reference sequence). The CDR3 is 14 amino acids. CDR3 nucleotides: TGTGCCAGCAGCCTCCGGGACACCTTAGAGACCCAGTACTTC. Translated, it gives CASSLRDTLETQYF.

The V and J genes are TRBV20-1 and TRBJ1-2; 7 bases map to TRBD1. The junction had 9 bases not matched to a gene; V was cut back by 1 base and J by 4 bases. Germline V CDR1 and CDR2: DFQATT, SNEGSKA (reference sequence). The CDR3 runs 15 residues. The CDR3 sequence is CSARGLRQGPYGYTF. The CDR3 nucleotides are TGCAGTGCTAGAGGACTTAGACAGGGTCCCTATGGCTACACCTTC.

This rearrangement joins TRBV7-3 to TRBJ1-4; D is perhaps TRBD1 (5 bases). This CDR3 contains 13 residues. Per the germline V gene, CDR1 is SGHTA and CDR2 is FQGTGA. The V end lost 8 bases, the J end lost 3 bases, and 10 bases lay between the germline ends. As DNA, the CDR3 is TGTGCCAGCGGAAGGGGTTCTAATGAAAAACTGTTTTTT. Its protein is CASGRGSNEKLFF.

In this sample, this clonotype turned up many times. The chain links TRBV4-2 to TRBJ1-2; TRBD1 might be the D (5 bases). Trimming left V 1 base short and J 8 bases short, with 14 bases between. CDR3 size: 14 residues. CDR1 is LGHNA and CDR2 is YNFKEQ in the germline V gene. The CDR3 bases are TGTGCCAGCAGCCAAGGGGGCGAATTTCGGGGCTACACCTTC. Residues: CASSQGGEFRGYTF.

The gene calls are TRBV6-1 and TRBJ1-5; D perhaps matches TRBD1 (5 bases). Trimming took off 6 bases at V and 6 bases at J, with 18 bases between the two ends. The germline CDR1 and CDR2 sequences are MNHNS and SASEGT. CDR3 length equals 15 residues. The DNA for the CDR3 is TGTGCCAGCAGCGAAAGACAGTCATCTATTCAGCCCCAGCATTTT. Protein product: CASSERQSSIQPQHF.

This clonotype has just a few counts. This chain uses TRBV28 with TRBJ2-7; D perhaps matches TRBD2 (5 bases). The CDR3 is 14 residues long. Trimming removed 6 bases at V and 7 bases at J, with 19 bases between. Germline V gene data show CDR1 as MDHEN and CDR2 as SYDVKM. CDR3 DNA: TGTGCCAGCAGCCTAGCCAGTACATACGGGGAGCAGTACTTC. It translates to CASSLASTYGEQYF.

The J gene is TRBJ2-1, the V gene TRBV9; TRBD2 aligns across 9 bases. V lost 4 bases, J lost 0 bases, and 5 bases stayed unmatched. Germline CDR1 and CDR2: SGDLS and YYNGEE. The CDR3 has 16 residues. CDR3 region: CASSPGSGGSYNEQFF. The CDR3 nucleotides are TGTGCCAGCAGCCCAGGTAGCGGGGGCTCCTACAATGAGCAGTTCTTC.

This clonotype came up a few times. This rearrangement joins TRBV7-9 to TRBJ2-1; D remains unclear. V was cut by 5 bases and J by 0 bases, with 17 bases left in between. Germline CDR1 and CDR2: SEHNR and FQNEAQ (reference sequence). The CDR3 length is 17 residues. The CDR3 region has the DNA TGTGCCAGCAGCCCCCCACCGGGTGATGGCTCCTACAATGAGCAGTTCTTC. Protein: CASSPPPGDGSYNEQFF.

This clonotype was picked up a small number of times. This sequence joins TRBV24-1 and TRBJ2-3; perhaps TRBD2 as D (6 bases). Germline values: CDR1 KGHDR, CDR2 SFDVKD. The length of the CDR3 is 16 residues. Trimming left V 1 base short and J 0 bases short, with 10 bases between. In DNA form, the CDR3 reads TGTGCCACCAGTGATTTCCCAGGGACTAGCACAGATACGCAGTATTTT. Residues: CATSDFPGTSTDTQYF.

V gene TRBV28 combines with J gene TRBJ2-5; tentative D call: TRBD1 (6 bases). The V end lost 6 bases, the J end lost 3 bases, and 17 bases lay between the germline ends. Germline CDR1 and CDR2: MDHEN and SYDVKM. The length of the CDR3 is 15 residues. Here the CDR3 reads CASSQIPTGEETQYF. CDR3 in DNA: TGTGCCAGCAGCCAAATTCCGACAGGAGAAGAGACCCAGTACTTC. Full variable domain (rest looked up from reference TRBV28 and TRBJ2-5): DVKVTQSSRYLVKRTGEKVFLECVQDMDHENMFWYRQDPGLGLRLIYFSYDVKMKEKGDIPEGYSVSREKKERFSLILESASTNQTSMYLCASSQIPTGEETQYFGPGTRLLVL.

This clonotype was seen a few times. V is TRBV9 and J is TRBJ1-1, with a weak D call TRBD1 (6 bases). The CDR3 length is 18 residues. Germline assignment: CDR1 SGDLS and CDR2 YYNGEE. The V and J ends lost 0 bases and 3 bases respectively, with 21 bases between them. The CDR3 DNA reads as TGTGCCAGCAGCGTAGCTACGGGAGGACAGTTGGCCTACACTGAAGCTTTCTTT. This sequence encodes CASSVATGGQLAYTEAFF.

In its sample, this clonotype was seen a few times. Here the CDR3 DNA reads TGTGCCAGCAGTCGGACAGGGCAGCGGACTGAAGCTTTCTTT. Translation gives CASSRTGQRTEAFF. The chain recombines TRBV6-1 with TRBJ1-1, with 8 bases identical to TRBD1. Looked up from germline, CDR1 is MNHNS and CDR2 is SASEGT. Trimming took 5 bases from V and 5 from J; bases not matched to a gene: 7. This CDR3 comprises 14 residues.

V is TRBV6-5 and J is TRBJ2-1; possibly TRBD1 for D (8 bases). Germline CDR1 and CDR2: MNHEY and SVGAGI. Trimming took 4 bases from V and 5 from J, leaving 15 bases between them. This CDR3 has 15 amino acids. Here the CDR3 DNA reads TGTGCCAGCAGTTCCCACAGGGGGGGTAACAATGAGCAGTTCTTC. Translated, it gives CASSSHRGGNNEQFF.

This chain links TRBV9 with TRBJ2-3; TRBD1 is a possible D gene (6 bases). V was pared by 3 bases and J by 1 base, with 15 bases between. This CDR3 has 16 residues. From germline, CDR1 is SGDLS and CDR2 YYNGEE. The CDR3 DNA sequence: TGTGCCAGCAGCGCCCACAGGGCGGGTGGCACAGATACGCAGTATTTT. It specifies CASSAHRAGGTDTQYF.

The chain carries TRBV5-1 and TRBJ2-7; 8 nucleotides match TRBD2. The trim removed 0 bases at V and 0 bases at J, leaving 5 bases unmatched. The CDR3 is made up of 16 amino acids. Germline V gene sequence: CDR1 SGHRS, CDR2 YFSETQ. CDR3 region: CASSLVGGRSSYEQYF. The CDR3 coding sequence is TGCGCCAGCAGCTTGGTGGGCGGGAGGAGCTCCTACGAGCAGTACTTC.

The chain recombines TRBV20-1 with TRBJ2-2, with 11 bases aligning to TRBD2. Per germline, CDR1 DFQATT and CDR2 SNEGSKA (reference sequence). Losses at the gene ends were 4 bases for V and 7 bases for J; bases not matched to a gene: 2. The CDR3 is made up of 13 amino acids. The chain's CDR3 is CSAMTSGIGELFF. The CDR3 nucleotides read TGCAGTGCTATGACTAGCGGGATCGGGGAGCTGTTTTTT.

This clonotype was counted only a few times. The rearrangement joins TRBV9 to TRBJ1-5, with 9 bases that match TRBD1. V lost 4 bases, J lost 3 bases, and 5 bases stayed unmatched. This CDR3 region has 15 residues. The germline V gene has CDR1 SGDLS and CDR2 YYNGEE. This chain's CDR3 is CASSPRTGVNQPQHF. CDR3 bases: TGTGCCAGCAGCCCTCGGACAGGGGTCAATCAGCCCCAGCATTTT.

V usage is TRBV7-9 and J usage is TRBJ2-3; TRBD2 matches at 7 bases. CDR3 length: 16 residues. Germline V lookup: CDR1 SEHNR, CDR2 FQNEAQ (reference sequence). The trim removed 1 base at V and 3 bases at J, leaving 7 bases unmatched. The CDR3 sequence: CASSLGSAGKTDTQYF. The CDR3 coding sequence is TGTGCCAGCAGCTTAGGGTCAGCGGGGAAAACAGATACGCAGTATTTT.

The sample holds many counts of this clonotype. V usage is TRBV7-8 and J usage is TRBJ2-1, with D possibly TRBD1 on 5 matching bases. V was shortened by 1 base and J by 0 bases, with 13 bases between the two germline ends. The germline V gene has CDR1 SGHVS and CDR2 FQNEAQ. The length of the CDR3 is 17 residues. CDR3 bases: TGTGCCAGCAGCTTAGATAGTGGGGCGAGCTCCTACAATGAGCAGTTCTTC. The encoded protein is CASSLDSGASSYNEQFF.

The J gene is TRBJ2-1, the V gene TRBV5-1; TRBD2 agrees at 9 bases. The J segment lost 7 bases and the V segment lost 7 bases, leaving 9 bases of the junction unmatched. Germline-derived CDR1 and CDR2 are SGHRS and YFSETQ. The CDR3 is made up of 14 amino acids. CDR3 bases: TGCGCCAGCGACCTCGGGCGGGAGGGTAATGAGCAGTTCTTC. Protein product: CASDLGREGNEQFF.

The chain uses TRBV20-1 and TRBJ2-1, with TRBD1 matching 7 bases. Germline-derived CDR1 and CDR2 are DFQATT and SNEGSKA (reference sequence). Losses at the gene ends were 3 bases for V and 5 bases for J; bases not matched to a gene: 7. The CDR3 is 14 amino acids. CDR3 protein: CSASNRGRNNEQFF. As DNA, the CDR3 is TGCAGTGCTAGTAATAGGGGGCGGAACAATGAGCAGTTCTTC.

This clonotype occurred a few times. The chain joins TRBV29-1 to TRBJ2-1; the match to TRBD2 covers 13 bases. Losses at the gene ends were 8 bases for V and 9 bases for J; bases not matched to a gene: 10. The germline V gene encodes CDR1 SQVTM and CDR2 ANQGSEA. The CDR3 is 14 residues long. The CDR3 sequence is CSLASRTSGGEQFF. DNA for the CDR3: TGCAGCCTAGCCTCGCGGACTAGCGGGGGTGAGCAGTTCTTC.

In this sample, this clonotype turned up many times. Germline and junction disagree at one end, which may indicate a read error. This rearrangement joins TRBV27 to TRBJ2-1; 14 nucleotides match TRBD2. CDR3 length equals 15 residues. CDR1 and CDR2 (germline): MNHEY, SMNVEV (reference sequence). The CDR3: CASSSGLAGVNEQFF. As DNA, the CDR3 is TGCGCCAGCAGCTCGGGACTAGCGGGAGTCAATGAGCAGTTCTTC.

This chain joins TRBV7-8 and TRBJ2-3, with D uncertain. Germline V lookup: CDR1 SGHVS, CDR2 FQNEAQ. CDR3 length: 19 residues. V was shortened by 4 bases and J by 0 bases, with 23 bases between the two germline ends. DNA of the CDR3: TGTGCCAGCAGCTCCAACACACAAAGGCGCCCTACTAGCACAGATACGCAGTATTTT. Protein: CASSSNTQRRPTSTDTQYF.

The table lists this clonotype with a few counts. The V call is TRBV7-9, the J call TRBJ2-7; TRBD2 is a possible D gene (7 bases). CDR3 length: 16 residues. Germline V gene sequence: CDR1 SEHNR, CDR2 FQNEAQ (reference sequence). V was shortened by 0 bases and J by 6 bases, with 18 bases between the two germline ends. CDR3 in amino acids: CASSLAATGRGREQYF. The CDR3 bases are TGTGCCAGCAGCTTAGCAGCAACAGGGAGGGGACGCGAGCAGTACTTC.

There are a few counts of this clonotype. The chain uses TRBV6-1 and TRBJ1-1; a possible D gene is TRBD1 (5 bases). This CDR3 contains 11 residues. Trimming pared 7 bases from V and 10 bases from J, leaving 13 bases between. Germline-derived CDR1 and CDR2 are MNHNS and SASEGT. The CDR3 coding sequence is TGTGCCAGCACCGGCCAGGGAGCAGCTTTCTTT. Residues: CASTGQGAAFF.